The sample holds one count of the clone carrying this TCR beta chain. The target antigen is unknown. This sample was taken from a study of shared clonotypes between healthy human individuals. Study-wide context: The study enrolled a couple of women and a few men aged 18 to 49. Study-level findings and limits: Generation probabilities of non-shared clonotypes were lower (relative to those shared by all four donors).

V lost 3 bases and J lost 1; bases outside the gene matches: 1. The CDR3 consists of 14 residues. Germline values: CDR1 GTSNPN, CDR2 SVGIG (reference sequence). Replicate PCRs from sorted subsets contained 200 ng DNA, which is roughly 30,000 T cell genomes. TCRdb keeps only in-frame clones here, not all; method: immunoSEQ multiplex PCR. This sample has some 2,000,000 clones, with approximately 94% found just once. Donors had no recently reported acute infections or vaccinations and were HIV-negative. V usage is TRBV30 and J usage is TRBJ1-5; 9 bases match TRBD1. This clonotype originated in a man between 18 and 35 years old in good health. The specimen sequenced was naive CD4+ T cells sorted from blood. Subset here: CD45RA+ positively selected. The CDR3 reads CAWRGTGSNQPQHF. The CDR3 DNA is TGTGCCTGGAGGGGGACAGGGAGCAATCAGCCCCAGCATTTT.